A selection of T cell receptor beta chains follows, all from one sample in a study of shared clonotypes between healthy human individuals. The data were produced by immunoSEQ multiplex PCR, yet TCRdb's version contains in-frame clones alone and is incomplete. The sample has 2 million or so clones, about 95% seen once. The specimen was naive CD8+ T cells sorted from blood. These receptors all come from a young man in good health. The CDR3 runs from the conserved cysteine through the conserved F or W. The D gene is left open where the match is weak. The size of a clone is reported for some rows only, either as once, few or many, or as a class for expanded clones.

TRBV5-4	-	-	TRBJ2-1	CASSLWEKDEQFF	TGTGCCAGCAGCTTGTGGGAAAAGGATGAGCAGTTCTTC
TRBV27	TRBD1	once	TRBJ1-6	CASSLQQGSPLHF	TGTGCCAGCAGTTTACAACAGGGGTCACCCCTCCACTTT
TRBV10-3	-	-	TRBJ2-1	CAISEDGEGSYNEQFF	TGTGCCATCAGTGAAGACGGGGAAGGCTCCTACAATGAGCAGTTCTTC
TRBV4-3	-	-	TRBJ2-6	CASSQDSSGANVLTF	TGCGCCAGCAGCCAAGATAGTTCCGGGGCCAACGTCCTGACTTTC
TRBV5-1	-	once	TRBJ2-2	CASSLGQVANTGELFF	TGCGCCAGCAGCTTGGGACAGGTCGCGAACACCGGGGAGCTGTTTTTT
TRBV15	TRBD1	-	TRBJ2-2	CATSSFGTGGRELFF	TGTGCCACCAGCAGTTTCGGGACAGGCGGCCGGGAGCTGTTTTTT
TRBV27	TRBD2	-	TRBJ2-1	CASSFLAGGTLNEQFF	TGTGCCAGCAGTTTTCTAGCGGGGGGCACGCTTAATGAGCAGTTCTTC
TRBV2	-	-	TRBJ1-1	CASSERQGRWLNTEAFF	TGTGCCAGCAGTGAACGGCAGGGGAGATGGCTCAACACTGAAGCTTTCTTT
TRBV19	-	-	TRBJ1-2	CASSSPGKTYGYTF	TGTGCCAGTAGTAGTCCAGGGAAGACCTATGGCTACACCTTC
TRBV7-9	-	-	TRBJ2-1	CASTIGGGYNEQFF	TGTGCCAGCACCATAGGTGGCGGTTACAATGAGCAGTTCTTC
TRBV7-9	TRBD1	-	TRBJ1-1	CASSRTGGTEAFF	TGTGCCAGCAGCCGGACAGGGGGCACTGAAGCTTTCTTT
TRBV7-3	TRBD1	-	TRBJ2-2	CASSEDRKDTGELFF	TGTGCCAGCAGCGAGGACAGGAAAGACACCGGGGAGCTGTTTTTT
TRBV10-1	-	few	TRBJ2-2	CASSDTNTGELFF	TGCGCCAGCAGTGACACAAACACCGGGGAGCTGTTTTTT
TRBV27	TRBD2	-	TRBJ2-7	CASRSLAGGVDEQYF	TGTGCCAGCAGGAGTCTAGCGGGAGGAGTGGACGAGCAGTACTTC
TRBV5-5	-	-	TRBJ1-1	CASSLEGMSNTEAFF	TGTGCCAGCAGCTTGGAAGGGATGTCGAACACTGAAGCTTTCTTT
TRBV2	TRBD1	-	TRBJ2-5	CASSVSGTVQETQYF	TGTGCCAGCAGTGTAAGTGGGACAGTCCAAGAGACCCAGTACTTC
TRBV7-2	-	-	TRBJ2-1	CASSPGPYKENEQFF	TGTGCCAGCAGCCCGGGACCTTATAAAGAAAATGAGCAGTTCTTC
TRBV6-4	-	-	TRBJ2-7	CASSDTIGLAYEQYF	TGTGCCAGCAGTGACACCATCGGCCTAGCCTACGAGCAGTACTTC
TRBV11-2	TRBD1	-	TRBJ2-2	CASSLDGQEISGELFF	TGTGCCAGCAGCTTAGATGGACAGGAGATATCCGGGGAGCTGTTTTTT
TRBV4-1	TRBD2	-	TRBJ2-7	CASSQGWGEGYEQYF	TGCGCCAGCAGCCAAGGTTGGGGGGAGGGGTACGAGCAGTACTTC
TRBV5-6	TRBD2	-	TRBJ2-7	CASSDGLADYEQYF	TGTGCCAGCAGCGATGGACTAGCGGACTACGAGCAGTACTTC
TRBV4-3	-	-	TRBJ1-5	CASSQDLRENQPQHF	TGCGCCAGCAGCCAAGATCTCAGGGAAAATCAGCCCCAGCATTTT
TRBV11-2	-	-	TRBJ2-7	CASSLGTYEQYF	TGTGCCAGCAGCTTAGGAACCTACGAGCAGTACTTC
TRBV9	-	-	TRBJ2-3	CASSATDTQYF	TGTGCCAGCAGCGCTACAGATACGCAGTATTTT
TRBV7-9	-	-	TRBJ2-7	CASSPLGGVKMYEQYF	TGTGCCAGCAGCCCCCTTGGGGGAGTGAAAATGTACGAGCAGTACTTC
TRBV5-6	-	-	TRBJ1-6	CASSLAGTSNSPLHF	TGTGCCAGCAGCTTGGCCGGGACATCTAATTCACCCCTCCACTTT
TRBV7-9	-	-	TRBJ1-1	CASSLLQGGYTEAFF	TGTGCCAGCAGCTTGTTACAGGGAGGATACACTGAAGCTTTCTTT
TRBV29-1	TRBD1	-	TRBJ1-1	CSVEDRGLRTEAFF	TGCAGCGTTGAGGACAGGGGGCTGCGGACTGAAGCTTTCTTT
TRBV11-2	TRBD2	-	TRBJ2-4	CASSRLAGGPGIQYF	TGTGCCAGCAGTAGACTAGCGGGAGGGCCTGGCATTCAGTACTTC
TRBV27	TRBD1	-	TRBJ2-7	CASSSGQGAYEQYF	TGTGCCAGCAGTTCGGGACAGGGGGCTTACGAGCAGTACTTC
TRBV4-1	-	-	TRBJ2-5	CASSQGTTTVETQYF	TGCGCCAGCAGCCAAGGGACTACTACGGTGGAGACCCAGTACTTC
TRBV5-1	-	-	TRBJ2-1	CASSLERTRSFNEQFF	TGCGCCAGCAGCTTGGAGCGGACCAGGTCATTCAATGAGCAGTTCTTC
TRBV4-3	TRBD2	-	TRBJ2-7	CASSQVAQSDLLAGVVYEQYF	TGCGCCAGCAGCCAAGTTGCACAGAGTGATTTACTAGCGGGAGTCGTCTACGAGCAGTACTTC
TRBV27	-	-	TRBJ1-4	CASSLAGRPTNEKLFF	TGTGCCAGCAGTTTAGCAGGGAGACCAACTAATGAAAAACTGTTTTTT
TRBV6-1	TRBD1	-	TRBJ1-5	CASSEGTGLGDQPQHF	TGTGCCAGCAGTGAAGGGACAGGGTTGGGGGATCAGCCCCAGCATTTT
TRBV13	-	-	TRBJ2-7	CASSPRDQIYEQYF	TGTGCCAGCAGCCCAAGAGACCAAATCTACGAGCAGTACTTC
TRBV2	TRBD1	-	TRBJ1-3	CASSPGGGNTIYF	TGTGCCAGCAGCCCAGGGGGTGGAAACACCATATATTTT
TRBV19	TRBD1	-	TRBJ1-5	CASRPGTGVSQPQHF	TGTGCCAGTAGGCCCGGGACAGGGGTCAGTCAGCCCCAGCATTTT
TRBV19	-	-	TRBJ2-1	CASSIAPNPYNEQFF	TGTGCCAGTAGTATTGCTCCCAACCCGTACAATGAGCAGTTCTTC
TRBV11-2	-	-	TRBJ2-5	CASSRRDMFQETQYF	TGTGCCAGCAGCCGGAGGGACATGTTCCAAGAGACCCAGTACTTC
TRBV28	-	-	TRBJ2-2	CASWGASTGELFF	TGTGCCAGTTGGGGTGCATCCACCGGGGAGCTGTTTTTT
TRBV28	TRBD1	-	TRBJ2-7	CASSLYGTDYEQYF	TGTGCCAGCAGTTTATATGGGACAGACTACGAGCAGTACTTC
TRBV7-9	TRBD1	once	TRBJ2-2	CASSNLQGANTGELFF	TGTGCCAGCAGCAACTTACAGGGGGCGAACACCGGGGAGCTGTTTTTT
TRBV9	-	few	TRBJ1-2	CASSVGGDYGYTF	TGTGCCAGCAGCGTAGGGGGTGACTATGGCTACACCTTC
TRBV5-1	-	once	TRBJ2-1	CASSLGEQFF	TGCGCCAGCAGCTTGGGTGAGCAGTTCTTC
TRBV28	-	-	TRBJ2-3	CASSFRYTDTQYF	TGTGCCAGCAGTTTCCGTTACACAGATACGCAGTATTTT
TRBV28	-	-	TRBJ2-7	CASRPTGLTYEQYF	TGTGCCAGCCGCCCTACAGGGCTTACCTACGAGCAGTACTTC
TRBV7-6	-	-	TRBJ2-5	CASSLEGPAGETQYF	TGTGCCAGCAGCTTAGAGGGACCCGCCGGGGAGACCCAGTACTTC
TRBV9	TRBD2	-	TRBJ2-7	CASSLRGVAGDGEQYF	TGTGCCAGCAGCTTACGGGGGGTAGCGGGAGATGGCGAGCAGTACTTC
TRBV6-5	-	-	TRBJ2-3	CASSYASVGATDTQYF	TGTGCCAGCAGTTACGCTAGCGTGGGGGCCACAGATACGCAGTATTTT
TRBV27	-	-	TRBJ2-4	CASSLSFGDDARVGIQYF	TGTGCCAGCAGTTTATCGTTCGGAGATGACGCCAGGGTGGGGATTCAGTACTTC
TRBV9	-	-	TRBJ2-1	CASSVKALEPSEQFF	TGTGCCAGCAGCGTGAAGGCTCTGGAGCCCAGTGAGCAGTTCTTC
TRBV27	TRBD2	-	TRBJ2-1	CASSPWTSSDEQFF	TGTGCCAGCAGTCCGTGGACTAGCTCGGATGAGCAGTTCTTC
TRBV4-1	TRBD2	-	TRBJ2-7	CASSQESGLAGAYEQYF	TGCGCCAGCAGCCAAGAGTCCGGTCTAGCGGGAGCCTACGAGCAGTACTTC
TRBV7-9	-	-	TRBJ2-7	CASSPTGSPSYEQYF	TGTGCCAGCAGTCCTACAGGTTCCCCCTCCTACGAGCAGTACTTC
TRBV30	TRBD1	-	TRBJ2-3	CAWSRTGLTDTQYF	TGTGCCTGGAGCCGGACAGGGTTAACAGATACGCAGTATTTT